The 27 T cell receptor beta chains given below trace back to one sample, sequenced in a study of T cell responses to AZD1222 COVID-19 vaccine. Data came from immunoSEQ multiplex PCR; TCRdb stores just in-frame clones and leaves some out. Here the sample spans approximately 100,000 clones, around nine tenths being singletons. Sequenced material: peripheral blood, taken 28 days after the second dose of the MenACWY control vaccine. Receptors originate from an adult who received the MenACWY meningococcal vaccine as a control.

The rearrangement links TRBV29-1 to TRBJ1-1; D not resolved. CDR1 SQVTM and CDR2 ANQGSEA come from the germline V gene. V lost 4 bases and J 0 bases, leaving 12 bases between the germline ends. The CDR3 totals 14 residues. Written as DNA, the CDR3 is TGCAGCGTTGTCAAGGCGGAGATGAACACTGAAGCTTTCTTT. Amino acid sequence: CSVVKAEMNTEAFF.

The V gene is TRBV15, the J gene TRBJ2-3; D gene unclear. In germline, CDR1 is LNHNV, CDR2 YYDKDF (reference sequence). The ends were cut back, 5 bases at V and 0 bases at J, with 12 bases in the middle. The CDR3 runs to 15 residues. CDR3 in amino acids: CATSPGLSSTDTQYF. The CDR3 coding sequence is TGTGCCACCAGCCCCGGGCTCTCTAGCACAGATACGCAGTATTTT.

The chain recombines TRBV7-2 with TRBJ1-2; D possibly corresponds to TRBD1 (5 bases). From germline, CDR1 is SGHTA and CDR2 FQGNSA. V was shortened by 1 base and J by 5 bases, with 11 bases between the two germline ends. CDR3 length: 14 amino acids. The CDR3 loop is CASSLELGGYGYTF. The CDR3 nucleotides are TGTGCCAGCAGCTTAGAACTGGGGGGGTATGGCTACACCTTC.

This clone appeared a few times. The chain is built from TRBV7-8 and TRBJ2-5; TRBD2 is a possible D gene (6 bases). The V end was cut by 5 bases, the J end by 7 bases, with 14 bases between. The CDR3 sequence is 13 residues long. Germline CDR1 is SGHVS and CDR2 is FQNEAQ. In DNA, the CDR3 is TGTGCCAGCAGCCGCGGGGATGCGAGGACCCAGTACTTC. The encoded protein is CASSRGDARTQYF.

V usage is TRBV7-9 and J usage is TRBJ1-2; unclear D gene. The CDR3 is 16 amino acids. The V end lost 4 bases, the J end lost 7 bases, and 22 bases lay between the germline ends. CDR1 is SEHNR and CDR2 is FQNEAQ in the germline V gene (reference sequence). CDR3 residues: CASSSSLVSVGFGYTF. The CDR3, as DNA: TGTGCCAGCAGCTCCAGTTTGGTCTCGGTAGGATTTGGCTACACCTTC.

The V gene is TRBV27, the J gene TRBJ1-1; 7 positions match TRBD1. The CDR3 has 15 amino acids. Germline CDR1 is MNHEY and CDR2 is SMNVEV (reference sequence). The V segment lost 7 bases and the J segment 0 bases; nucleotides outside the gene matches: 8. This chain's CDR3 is CASTPRGQLNTEAFF. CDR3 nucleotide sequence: TGTGCCAGCACTCCGAGGGGACAGTTGAACACTGAAGCTTTCTTT.

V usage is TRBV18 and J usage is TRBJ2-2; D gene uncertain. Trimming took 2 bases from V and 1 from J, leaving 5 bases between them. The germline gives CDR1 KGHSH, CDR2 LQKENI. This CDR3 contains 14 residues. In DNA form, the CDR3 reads TGTGCCAGCTCACCAACGGGGAACACCGGGGAGCTGTTTTTT. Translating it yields CASSPTGNTGELFF. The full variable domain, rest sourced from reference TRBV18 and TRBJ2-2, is NAGVMQNPRHLVRRRGQEARLRCSPMKGHSHVYWYRQLPEEGLKFMVYLQKENIIDESGMPKERFSAEFPKEGPSILRIQQVVRGDSAAYFCASSPTGNTGELFFGEGSRLTVL.

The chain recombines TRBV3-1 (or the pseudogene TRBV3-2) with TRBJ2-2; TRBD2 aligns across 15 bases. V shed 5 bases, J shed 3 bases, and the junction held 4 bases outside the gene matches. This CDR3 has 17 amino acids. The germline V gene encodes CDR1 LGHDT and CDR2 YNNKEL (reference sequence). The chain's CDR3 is CASSLGLAGGHTGELFF. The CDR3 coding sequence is TGTGCCAGCAGCTTGGGACTAGCGGGGGGACACACCGGGGAGCTGTTTTTT.

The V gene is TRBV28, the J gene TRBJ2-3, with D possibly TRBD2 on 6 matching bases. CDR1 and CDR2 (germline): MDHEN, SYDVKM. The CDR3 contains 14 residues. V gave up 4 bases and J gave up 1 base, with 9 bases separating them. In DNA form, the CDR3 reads TGTGCCAGCAGTTCTCCGGGGGGCACAGATACGCAGTATTTT. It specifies CASSSPGGTDTQYF. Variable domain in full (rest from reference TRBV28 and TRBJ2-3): DVKVTQSSRYLVKRTGEKVFLECVQDMDHENMFWYRQDPGLGLRLIYFSYDVKMKEKGDIPEGYSVSREKKERFSLILESASTNQTSMYLCASSSPGGTDTQYFGPGTRLTVL.

Here the CDR3 reads CASREGQPQHF. In DNA, the CDR3 is TGTGCCAGCAGGGAGGGTCAGCCCCAGCATTTT. The chain recombines TRBV6-5 with TRBJ1-5; D is unresolved. Trimming pared 6 bases from V and 6 bases from J, leaving 6 bases between. The CDR3 covers 11 residues. The germline gives CDR1 MNHEY, CDR2 SVGAGI.

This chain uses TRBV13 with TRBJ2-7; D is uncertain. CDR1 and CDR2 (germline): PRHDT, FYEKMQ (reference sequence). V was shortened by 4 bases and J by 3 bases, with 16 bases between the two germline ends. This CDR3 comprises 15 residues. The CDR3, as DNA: TGTGCCAGCAGCTCCTTACCCACAGCTCACTACGAGCAGTACTTC. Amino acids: CASSSLPTAHYEQYF. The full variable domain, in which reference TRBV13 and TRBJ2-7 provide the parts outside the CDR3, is AAGVIQSPRHLIKEKRETATLKCYPIPRHDTVYWYQQGPGQDPQFLISFYEKMQSDKGSIPDRFSAQQFSDYHSELNMSSLELGDSALYFCASSSLPTAHYEQYFGPGTRLTVT.

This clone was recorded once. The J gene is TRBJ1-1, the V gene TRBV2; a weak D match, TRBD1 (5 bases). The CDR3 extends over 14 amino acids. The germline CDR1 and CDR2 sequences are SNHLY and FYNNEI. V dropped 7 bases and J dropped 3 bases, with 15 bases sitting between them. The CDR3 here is CASMGGARDTEAFF. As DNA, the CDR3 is TGTGCCAGCATGGGAGGCGCCAGGGACACTGAAGCTTTCTTT.

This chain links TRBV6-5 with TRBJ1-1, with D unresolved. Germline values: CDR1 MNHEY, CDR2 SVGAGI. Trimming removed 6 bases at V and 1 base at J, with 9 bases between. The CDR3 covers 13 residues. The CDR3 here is CASRKDGNTEAFF. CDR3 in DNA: TGTGCCAGCAGAAAAGACGGGAACACTGAAGCTTTCTTT.

The CDR3 DNA reads TGCGCCAGCAGCTTGACCAGCGGGACAGACCAAGAGACCCAGTACTTC. Its translation: CASSLTSGTDQETQYF. The chain employs TRBV5-1 and TRBJ2-5; the D call may be TRBD1 or TRBD2 (7 bases each). V dropped 1 base and J dropped 0 bases, with 13 bases sitting between them. This CDR3 region has 16 residues. Germline CDR1 and CDR2: SGHRS and YFSETQ.

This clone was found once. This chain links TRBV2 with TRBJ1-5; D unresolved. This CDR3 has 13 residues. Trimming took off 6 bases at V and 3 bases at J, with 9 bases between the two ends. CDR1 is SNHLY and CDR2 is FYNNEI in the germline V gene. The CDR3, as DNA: TGTGCCAGCAGCGTGGGGAACAATCAGCCCCAGCATTTT. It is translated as CASSVGNNQPQHF.

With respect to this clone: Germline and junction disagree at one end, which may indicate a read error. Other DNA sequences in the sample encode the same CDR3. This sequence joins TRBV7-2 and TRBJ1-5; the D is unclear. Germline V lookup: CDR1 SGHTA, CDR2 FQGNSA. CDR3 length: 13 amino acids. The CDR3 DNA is TGTGCCAGCAGTTTAGAGAGGGATCAGCCCCAACATTTT. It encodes CASSLERDQPQHF.

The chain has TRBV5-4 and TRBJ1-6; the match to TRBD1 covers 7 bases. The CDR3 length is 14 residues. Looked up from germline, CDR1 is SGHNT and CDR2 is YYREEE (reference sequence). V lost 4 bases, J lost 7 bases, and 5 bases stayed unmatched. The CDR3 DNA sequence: TGTGCCAGCAGCAACAGGGGTTACAATTCACCCCTCCACTTT. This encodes CASSNRGYNSPLHF.

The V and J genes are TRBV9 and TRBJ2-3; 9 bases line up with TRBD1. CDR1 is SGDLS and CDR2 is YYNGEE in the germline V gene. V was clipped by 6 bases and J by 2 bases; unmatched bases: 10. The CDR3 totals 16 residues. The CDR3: CASTLTGTGNTDTQYF. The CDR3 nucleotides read TGTGCCAGCACCTTGACCGGGACAGGGAACACAGATACGCAGTATTTT.

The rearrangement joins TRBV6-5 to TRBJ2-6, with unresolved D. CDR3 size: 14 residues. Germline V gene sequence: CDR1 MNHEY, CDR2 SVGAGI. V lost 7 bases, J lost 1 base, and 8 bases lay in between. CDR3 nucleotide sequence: TGTGCCAGCATCGACCGATCTGGGGCCAACGTCCTGACTTTC. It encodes CASIDRSGANVLTF.

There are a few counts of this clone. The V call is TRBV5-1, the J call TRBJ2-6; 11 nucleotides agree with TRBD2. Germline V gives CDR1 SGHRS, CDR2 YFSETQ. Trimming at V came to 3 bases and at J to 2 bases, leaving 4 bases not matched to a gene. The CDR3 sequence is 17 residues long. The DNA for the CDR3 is TGCGCCAGCAGCTCAACTAGCGGGGGTGCTGGGGCCAACGTCCTGACTTTC. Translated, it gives CASSSTSGGAGANVLTF.

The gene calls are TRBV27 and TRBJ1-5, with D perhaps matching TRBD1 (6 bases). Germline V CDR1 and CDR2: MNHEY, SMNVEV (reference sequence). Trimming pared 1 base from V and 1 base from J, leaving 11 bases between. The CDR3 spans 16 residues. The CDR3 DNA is TGTGCCAGCAGTTTATTGTGGACAGACAGCAATCAGCCCCAGCATTTT. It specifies CASSLLWTDSNQPQHF.

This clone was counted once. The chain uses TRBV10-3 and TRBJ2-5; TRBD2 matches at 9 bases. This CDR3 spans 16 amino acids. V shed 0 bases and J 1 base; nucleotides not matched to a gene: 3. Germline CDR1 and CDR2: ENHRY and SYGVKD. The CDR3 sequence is CAISESGLASQETQYF. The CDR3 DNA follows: TGTGCCATCAGTGAGTCCGGACTAGCGTCCCAAGAGACCCAGTACTTC.

CDR3 bases: TGTGCCAGCTCCCCCTCGGCCCCAGGGGGCCAAGAGACCCAGTACTTC. Its translation is CASSPSAPGGQETQYF. The chain employs TRBV18 and TRBJ2-5, with TRBD1 matching over 7 bases. With 6 bases clipped from V and 1 base from J, the junction kept 11 bases outside the gene matches. The CDR3 runs 16 residues. Per the germline V gene, CDR1 is KGHSH and CDR2 is LQKENI.

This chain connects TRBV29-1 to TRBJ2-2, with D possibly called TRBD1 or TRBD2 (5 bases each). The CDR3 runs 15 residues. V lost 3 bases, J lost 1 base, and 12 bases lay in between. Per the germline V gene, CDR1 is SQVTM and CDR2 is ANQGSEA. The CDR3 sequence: CSVEVVRGNTGELFF. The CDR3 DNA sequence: TGCAGCGTTGAGGTGGTGAGGGGGAACACCGGGGAGCTGTTTTTT.

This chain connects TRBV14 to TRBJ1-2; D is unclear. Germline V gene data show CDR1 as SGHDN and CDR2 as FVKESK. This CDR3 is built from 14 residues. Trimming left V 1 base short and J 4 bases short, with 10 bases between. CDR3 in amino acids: CASSQGVLLYGYTF. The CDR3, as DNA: TGTGCCAGCAGCCAAGGGGTGCTACTCTATGGCTACACCTTC.

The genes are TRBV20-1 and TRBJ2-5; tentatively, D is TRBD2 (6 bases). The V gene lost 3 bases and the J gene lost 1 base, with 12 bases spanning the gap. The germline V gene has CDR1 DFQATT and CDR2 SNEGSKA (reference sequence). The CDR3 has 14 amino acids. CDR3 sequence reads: CSASRGLSQETQYF. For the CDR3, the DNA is TGCAGTGCTAGTCGGGGACTGAGCCAAGAGACCCAGTACTTC.

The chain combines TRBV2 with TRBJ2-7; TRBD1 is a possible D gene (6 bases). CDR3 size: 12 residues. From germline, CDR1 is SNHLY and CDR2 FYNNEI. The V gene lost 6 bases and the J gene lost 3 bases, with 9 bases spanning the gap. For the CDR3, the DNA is TGTGCCAGCAGCTTAGGGGGCTACGAGCAGTACTTC. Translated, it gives CASSLGGYEQYF.